The sequence of this T cell receptor (beta chain) was determined in a study of blood T cells in healthy people across ages. The study, taken as a whole, reports: Higher diversity, along with more naive CD4+ cells, distinguished long-lived donors from aged donors.

Per-sample yields of isolated PBMCs were at least 6 million. V lost 0 bases and J 8 bases, leaving 7 bases between the germline ends. Germline V gives CDR1 SGHTA, CDR2 FQGNSA. The CDR3 is 13 residues long. Worth noting for this clonotype: Its specificity is unknown.

Next came a second PCR, run for about 6 to 12 cycles, which used a sample-barcoded 5' primer along with a J-beta primer mix. TCRdb called the 5' RACE reads again in MiXCR, with one record for every CDR3 protein. The table has 1.5 million to 2 million distinct CDR3 sequences, roughly 50% seen once; the top ten hold over 2%. Sequenced material: blood. The receptor was derived from a woman between 40 and 55 years old in good health. V is TRBV7-2 and J is TRBJ2-2, with D tentatively TRBD2 (5 bases). The CDR3 nucleotides read TGTGCCAGCAGCTTAGCCCGGGGAGGGGAGCTGTTTTTT. Amino acids: CASSLARGGELFF.